The present T cell receptor (beta chain) was sequenced within a study of T cell responses to AZD1222 COVID-19 vaccine. Study-wide background: Pooling covered second doses at about 4 or about 12 weeks.

Note on this clone: Its antigen remains unknown.

Measured with immunoSEQ multiplex PCR; TCRdb has only the in-frame clones, and not every one. The sample holds over 150,000 clones, 75% to 95% seen once. The study's findings and limits: Spike-spanning, vaccine-associated CD4 TCRs were dominant at 160-218 and 743-854. As reported, nearly half of all spike-specific TCRs target variant regions that are unmutated. None of the repertoires were sampled until the peak T cell response had passed.

The CDR3 totals 13 residues. CDR1 MNHEY and CDR2 SVGAGI come from the germline V gene. Trimming pared 5 bases from V and 8 bases from J, leaving 15 bases between. The clonotype comes from an adult in good health. The chain joins TRBV6-5 to TRBJ1-1; perhaps TRBD1 as D (5 bases). Sequences were derived from peripheral blood, sampled on day 0 of AZD1222 vaccination. CDR3 region: CASSPGRTREAFF. The CDR3 DNA reads as TGTGCCAGCAGTCCGGGACGGACCAGAGAAGCTTTCTTT.